One sample yielded the 15 T cell receptor beta chains listed below, sequenced in a study of shared clonotypes between healthy human individuals. Only in-frame clones appear in the TCRdb table, and some are missing; sequencing was by immunoSEQ multiplex PCR. The repertoire holds under 600,000 clones, with around 96% as singletons. What was sequenced was naive CD4+ T cells sorted from blood. As for subset: CD45RA+ positively selected. Receptors were obtained from a woman aged 25 to 39 in good health.

The rearrangement joins TRBV27 to TRBJ2-1; TRBD1 agrees at 8 bases. This CDR3 spans 17 amino acids. CDR1 and CDR2 from the germline V gene are MNHEY and SMNVEV (reference sequence). V gave up 5 bases and J gave up 3 bases; unmatched junction bases: 12. CDR3 coding DNA: TGTGCCAGCAGTAAACCTACAGGGGGTAGTTTCTACAATGAGCAGTTCTTC. This sequence encodes CASSKPTGGSFYNEQFF.

The chain uses TRBV30 and TRBJ1-1, with 9 bases identical to TRBD1. The ends lost 3 bases at V and 5 bases at J; junction bases unmatched: 7. Germline V gives CDR1 GTSNPN, CDR2 SVGIG (reference sequence). This CDR3 is 14 amino acids long. The DNA for the CDR3 is TGTGCCTGGAGGTACGGGACAGGGTGGACTGAAGCTTTCTTT. Protein sequence: CAWRYGTGWTEAFF.

The CDR3 region has the DNA TGTGCCAGCAGTTTCGGGACCCTCTCTGGAAACACCATATATTTT. Its protein is CASSFGTLSGNTIYF. The J gene is TRBJ1-3, the V gene TRBV28; D possibly corresponds to TRBD1 (5 bases). The CDR3 extends over 15 amino acids. Germline values: CDR1 MDHEN, CDR2 SYDVKM. Trimming shortened V by 3 bases and J by 0 bases, and 9 bases separated the two germline ends.

CDR3 sequence: CASSGSRQDNNEQFF. The CDR3 bases are TGTGCCAGCAGCGGGTCCAGACAGGACAACAATGAGCAGTTCTTC. V gene TRBV9 combines with J gene TRBJ2-1; D perhaps matches TRBD1 (6 bases). CDR3 length: 15 residues. Germline assignment: CDR1 SGDLS and CDR2 YYNGEE. Trimming took 3 bases from V and 5 from J, leaving 15 bases between them.

This clone was observed once. The chain joins TRBV7-8 to TRBJ2-3, with 13 bases fitting TRBD2. Germline V CDR1 and CDR2: SGHVS, FQNEAQ. The CDR3 is 17 residues long. The V segment lost 2 bases and the J segment 6 bases; nucleotides outside the gene matches: 8. CDR3 DNA sequence: TGTGCCAGCAGCTTAATGAGACTAGCGGGAGGATCTGATACGCAGTATTTT. Amino acids: CASSLMRLAGGSDTQYF.

The CDR3 DNA reads TGTGCCAGCAGCCCCAGGGGCGGGACGTCAGAGACCCAGTACTTC. Protein sequence: CASSPRGGTSETQYF. This sequence joins TRBV28 and TRBJ2-5; D may be TRBD1 or TRBD2 (6 bases each). CDR1 is MDHEN, CDR2 SYDVKM, per germline. Deletions cut 6 bases from V and 4 bases from J, with 18 bases between. This CDR3 is 15 amino acids long.

This chain connects TRBV5-1 to TRBJ2-1; 10 nucleotides match TRBD2. The CDR3 is 17 amino acids. V gave up 3 bases and J gave up 0 bases; unmatched junction bases: 6. CDR1 is SGHRS and CDR2 is YFSETQ in the germline V gene. The CDR3 loop is CASSYLSGGSSYNEQFF. CDR3 DNA sequence: TGCGCCAGCAGCTATCTTAGCGGGGGGAGCTCCTACAATGAGCAGTTCTTC.

The gene calls are TRBV6-8 and TRBJ2-7, with D uncertain. Per the germline V gene, CDR1 is MNHGY and CDR2 is SAAAGT. This CDR3 contains 12 residues. V was cut by 6 bases and J by 12 bases, with 18 bases left in between. The CDR3 region has the DNA TGTGCCAGCAGATGCTTCCTAACGGTTAGGTACTTC. It translates to CASRCFLTVRYF.

This rearrangement joins TRBV2 to TRBJ2-5; 11 nucleotides match TRBD1. The J call may not be correct, given that the DNA end is closer to TRBJ2-7. This CDR3 is built from 14 residues. Germline CDR1 reads SNHLY; CDR2 reads FYNNEI. CDR3 residues: CASSGDRGTYEQYF. Here the CDR3 DNA reads TGTGCCAGCAGCGGGGACAGGGGGACCTACGAGCAGTACTTC.

J is TRBJ1-4 and V is TRBV28, with TRBD1 as a possible D gene (5 bases). CDR3 length: 14 residues. Between the trimmed V and J ends, which lost 7 bases and 8 bases, there was a span of 17 bases. Germline V gives CDR1 MDHEN, CDR2 SYDVKM. Here the CDR3 DNA reads TGTGCCAGCAATCGGGAAGGGGAAGCGGAAAAACTGTTTTTT. This translates into CASNREGEAEKLFF. Complete variable domain (other parts from reference TRBV28 and TRBJ1-4): DVKVTQSSRYLVKRTGEKVFLECVQDMDHENMFWYRQDPGLGLRLIYFSYDVKMKEKGDIPEGYSVSREKKERFSLILESASTNQTSMYLCASNREGEAEKLFFGSGTQLSVL.

The chain has TRBV9 and TRBJ1-1; D is uncertain. CDR1 is SGDLS, CDR2 YYNGEE, per germline. The CDR3 loop spans 13 amino acids. V gave up 5 bases and J gave up 1 base, with 9 bases separating them. The CDR3 sequence: CASRRLGNTEAFF. Written as DNA, the CDR3 is TGTGCCAGCAGGAGGTTGGGGAACACTGAAGCTTTCTTT.

This chain joins TRBV5-6 and TRBJ2-2; no firm D call. Germline CDR1 reads SGHDT; CDR2 reads YYEEEE. The CDR3 is 15 residues long. The V end lost 4 bases, the J end lost 5 bases, and 15 bases lay between the germline ends. The chain's CDR3 is CASSQLFRRTGELFF. CDR3 nucleotide sequence: TGTGCCAGCAGCCAATTATTCAGACGTACCGGGGAGCTGTTTTTT.

The CDR3 is CASSLLAEPYNEQFF. As DNA, the CDR3 is TGCGCCAGCAGCTTACTAGCGGAACCATACAATGAGCAGTTCTTC. V is TRBV5-1 and J is TRBJ2-1, with 8 bases lining up with TRBD2. The germline gives CDR1 SGHRS, CDR2 YFSETQ. Trimming at V came to 2 bases and at J to 4 bases, leaving 5 bases not matched to a gene. This CDR3 has 15 amino acids.

The chain uses TRBV11-3 and TRBJ2-7; D ambiguous. The CDR3 is made up of 12 amino acids. CDR1 is SGHNT, CDR2 YENEEA, per germline. V lost 4 bases and J lost 6, with 10 bases in between. The CDR3 sequence: CASSSMRGEQYF. The CDR3 region has the DNA TGTGCCAGCAGCTCAATGCGAGGCGAGCAGTACTTC.

The V call is TRBV29-1, the J call TRBJ2-1; the D is unclear. Looked up from germline, CDR1 is SQVTM and CDR2 is ANQGSEA. This CDR3 comprises 11 residues. V dropped 3 bases and J dropped 10 bases, with 10 bases sitting between them. The chain's CDR3 is CSVDNSAEQFF. The CDR3 DNA reads as TGCAGCGTTGATAATTCGGCGGAGCAGTTCTTC.